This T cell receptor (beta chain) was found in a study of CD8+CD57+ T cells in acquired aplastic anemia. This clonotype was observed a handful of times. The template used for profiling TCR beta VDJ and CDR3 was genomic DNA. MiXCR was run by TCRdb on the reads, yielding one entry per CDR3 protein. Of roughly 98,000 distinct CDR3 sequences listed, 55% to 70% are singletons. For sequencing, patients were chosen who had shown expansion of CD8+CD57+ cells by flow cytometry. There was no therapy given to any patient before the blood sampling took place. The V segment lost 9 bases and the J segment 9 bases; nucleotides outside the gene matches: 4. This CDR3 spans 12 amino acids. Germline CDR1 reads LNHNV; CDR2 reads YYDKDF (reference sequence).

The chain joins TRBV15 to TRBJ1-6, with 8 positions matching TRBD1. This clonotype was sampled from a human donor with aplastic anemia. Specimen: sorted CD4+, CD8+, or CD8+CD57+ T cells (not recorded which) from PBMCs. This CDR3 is CATATGVSPLHF. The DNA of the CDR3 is TGTGCCACTGCGACAGGGGTTTCACCCCTCCACTTT.